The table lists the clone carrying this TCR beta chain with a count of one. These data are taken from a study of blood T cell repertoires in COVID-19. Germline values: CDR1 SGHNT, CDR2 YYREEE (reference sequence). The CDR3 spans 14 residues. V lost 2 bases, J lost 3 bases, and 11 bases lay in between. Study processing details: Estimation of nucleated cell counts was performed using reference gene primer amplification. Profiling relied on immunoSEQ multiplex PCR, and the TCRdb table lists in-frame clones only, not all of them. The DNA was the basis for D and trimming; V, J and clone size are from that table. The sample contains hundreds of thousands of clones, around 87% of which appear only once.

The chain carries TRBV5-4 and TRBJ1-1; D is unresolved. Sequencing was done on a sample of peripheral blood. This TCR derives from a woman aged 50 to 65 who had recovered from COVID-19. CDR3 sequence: CASSFDPSDTEAFF. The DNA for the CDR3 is TGTGCCAGCAGCTTTGACCCGAGCGACACTGAAGCTTTCTTT.